Listed below are T cell receptor beta chains from one sample, sequenced in a study of blood T cell repertoires in COVID-19. TCRdb's copy holds only in-frame clones and misses some; the assay was immunoSEQ multiplex PCR. The table lists about 130,000 clones, approximately 80% of them singletons. The sequencing sample was made of PBMCs or T cells enriched from blood (not recorded which). The receptors stem from a middle-aged man who had recovered from COVID-19. CDR3s include the opening cysteine and the closing phenylalanine or tryptophan. The D gene is left open where the match is weak. Clone size, where shown, is once, few, many, or a class for clones that have expanded.

CASSLTDNTGELFF | TGTGCCAGCAGCTTAACAGACAACACCGGGGAGCTGTTTTTT | TRBJ2-2 | NA | TRBV7-9 | NA
CASSLAAGGARTGTDTQYF | TGTGCCAGCAGCTTAGCGGCGGGGGGGGCCCGGACTGGCACAGATACGCAGTATTTT | TRBJ2-3 | NA | TRBV11-2 | TRBD2
CASSLLLEGARPSSYNSPLHF | TGTGCTAGCAGCTTATTACTAGAGGGGGCACGGCCGAGCTCCTATAATTCACCCCTCCACTTT | TRBJ1-6 | NA | TRBV7-7 | TRBD1
CATSRQGYSGELFF | TGTGCCACCAGCAGACAGGGTTACTCCGGGGAGCTGTTTTTT | TRBJ2-2 | NA | TRBV15 | NA
CASSPYGDINSPLHF | TGTGCCAGCTCACCGTATGGGGACATCAACTCACCCCTCCACTTT | TRBJ1-6 | NA | TRBV18 | NA
CASSVGIGRLGEAQYF | TGTGCCAGCAGCGTAGGAATAGGGCGGCTCGGGGAGGCCCAGTACTTC | TRBJ2-5 | NA | TRBV9 | NA
CASRGQGRGNYGYTF | TGTGCCAGCAGGGGACAGGGGCGTGGGAACTATGGCTACACCTTC | TRBJ1-2 | NA | TRBV2 | TRBD1
CASSGDRGDSEKLFF | TGTGCCAGCAGTGGGGACAGGGGGGACTCTGAAAAACTGTTTTTT | TRBJ1-4 | NA | TRBV2 | TRBD1
CASSHGAGLHNEQFF | TGCGCCAGCAGCCATGGAGCGGGGCTCCACAATGAGCAGTTCTTC | TRBJ2-1 | NA | TRBV4-3 | TRBD2
CASSVGGTAGQVEQFF | TGTGCCAGCAGCGTAGGGGGGACTGCCGGGCAGGTTGAGCAGTTCTTC | TRBJ2-1 | NA | TRBV9 | NA
CASSLLAGSPYNEQFF | TGTGCCAGCAGCTTATTAGCGGGGAGCCCTTACAATGAGCAGTTCTTC | TRBJ2-1 | once | TRBV7-3 | TRBD2
CASSRRTGGMNTEAFF | TGTGCCAGCAGCCGGCGGACAGGGGGCATGAACACTGAAGCTTTCTTT | TRBJ1-1 | NA | TRBV3-1/TRBV3-2 | TRBD1
CAVRGLGTATEAFF | TGTGCCGTAAGAGGCCTCGGGACAGCGACTGAAGCTTTCTTT | TRBJ1-1 | NA | TRBV19 | TRBD1
CASSLALAGTGELFF | TGTGCCAGCAGCTTAGCTCTCGCGGGGACCGGGGAGCTGTTTTTT | TRBJ2-2 | NA | TRBV7-9 | NA
CSYRAGPSNSPLHF | TGCAGCTACAGGGCCGGGCCTTCTAATTCACCCCTCCACTTT | TRBJ1-6 | NA | TRBV29-1 | NA
CASRAGGYYGYTF | TGTGCCAGCAGGGCGGGAGGATACTATGGCTACACCTTC | TRBJ1-2 | NA | TRBV12-3/TRBV12-4 | NA
CASSPGTSGHEQYF | TGTGCCAGCAGCCCCGGGACTAGCGGTCACGAGCAGTACTTC | TRBJ2-7 | NA | TRBV7-3 | TRBD2
CASSQTSGGNYEQYF | TGTGCCAGCAGCCAAACTAGCGGGGGGAATTACGAGCAGTACTTC | TRBJ2-7 | NA | TRBV4-2 | TRBD2
CASSSRDRTYSNQPQHF | TGTGCCAGTAGTTCCCGGGACAGAACGTATAGCAATCAGCCCCAGCATTTT | TRBJ1-5 | NA | TRBV19 | TRBD1
CASSQDPSGILYGYTF | TGCGCCAGCAGCCAAGATCCGTCAGGGATCCTCTATGGCTACACCTTC | TRBJ1-2 | NA | TRBV4-3 | NA
CASSPGGEPYGYTF | TGTGCCAGCAGCCCGGGGGGGGAGCCCTATGGCTACACCTTC | TRBJ1-2 | NA | TRBV27 | NA
CASSLARVNSGARDTQYF | TGCGCCAGCAGCTTGGCTCGGGTAAATAGCGGGGCACGGGATACGCAGTATTTT | TRBJ2-3 | NA | TRBV5-1 | TRBD2
CASSPTDSGNQPQHF | TGTGCCAGTAGTCCCACGGACAGCGGCAATCAGCCCCAGCATTTT | TRBJ1-5 | NA | TRBV19 | NA
CASSPGGIENTEAFF | TGTGCCAGCTCACCGGGGGGGATAGAGAACACTGAAGCTTTCTTT | TRBJ1-1 | NA | TRBV18 | NA
CASRDRVVNEQFF | TGTGCCAGCCGGGACAGGGTTGTCAATGAGCAGTTCTTC | TRBJ2-1 | NA | TRBV3-1/TRBV3-2 | TRBD1
CASSPNRVENSPLHF | TGTGCCAGCTCACCCAACAGGGTGGAAAATTCACCCCTCCACTTT | TRBJ1-6 | NA | TRBV18 | NA
CASRGPLSYNEQFF | TGTGCCAGCCGCGGGCCCCTCTCCTACAATGAGCAGTTCTTC | TRBJ2-1 | NA | TRBV28 | NA
CASSLGRGQGDTQYF | TGTGCCAGCAGCTTGGGTAGGGGGCAAGGAGATACGCAGTATTTT | TRBJ2-3 | NA | TRBV5-4 | TRBD1
CASSQAGLVSGELFF | TGCGCCAGCAGCCAAGCCGGACTAGTTTCCGGGGAGCTGTTTTTT | TRBJ2-2 | NA | TRBV4-1 | TRBD2
CASRTGTGYEQYF | TGCGCCAGCAGGACGGGGACAGGCTACGAGCAGTACTTC | TRBJ2-7 | few | TRBV5-1 | TRBD1
CASSYSAGGTQPQHF | TGTGCCAGCAGTTACTCGGCAGGGGGTACTCAGCCCCAGCATTTT | TRBJ1-5 | few | TRBV6-2/TRBV6-3 | TRBD1
CASSQDVAGPSREGTDTQYF | TGCGCCAGCAGCCAAGATGTCGCGGGCCCCTCGAGAGAGGGCACAGATACGCAGTATTTT | TRBJ2-3 | NA | TRBV4-1 | NA
CASGDRVGNQPQHF | TGTGCCAGCGGAGACAGGGTGGGCAATCAGCCCCAGCATTTT | TRBJ1-5 | NA | TRBV2 | TRBD1
CASSLDRGDEQFF | TGCGCCAGCAGCTTGGACAGGGGCGATGAGCAGTTCTTC | TRBJ2-1 | NA | TRBV5-1 | TRBD1
CASSEDRGHEKLFF | TGCGCCAGCAGCGAGGACAGGGGACACGAAAAACTGTTTTTT | TRBJ1-4 | NA | TRBV5-1 | TRBD1
CASSLDIMKGTGWMTGELFF | TGTGCCAGCAGCTTGGACATTATGAAGGGTACAGGGTGGATGACCGGGGAGCTGTTTTTT | TRBJ2-2 | NA | TRBV7-8 | NA
CASSLIPSSYNSPLHF | TGTGCCAGCAGCTTAATCCCGAGCTCCTATAATTCACCCCTCCACTTT | TRBJ1-6 | NA | TRBV7-9 | NA
CASSRDFQETQYF | TGTGCCAGCAGCCGGGACTTCCAAGAGACCCAGTACTTC | TRBJ2-5 | NA | TRBV7-2 | NA
CAWSRQGAYSGNTIYF | TGTGCCTGGAGTCGGCAGGGGGCATACTCTGGAAACACCATATATTTT | TRBJ1-3 | NA | TRBV30 | TRBD1
CASSSLGRNEQFF | TGTGCCAGCAGTTCGTTGGGGCGGAATGAGCAGTTCTTC | TRBJ2-1 | NA | TRBV28 | NA